The rows below give T cell receptor beta chains drawn from one sample of a study of T cells after yellow fever vaccination. TCRdb itself ran the 5' RACE reads through MiXCR, one entry per CDR3 protein. The sample records 200,000 to 300,000 distinct CDR3 sequences, under 15% being singletons. The sample here was CD4+ T cells sorted from PBMCs, taken 45 days after the yellow fever booster vaccination. The receptors here all came from a man younger than 45 who received the YFV17D yellow fever vaccine. CDR3s include the opening cysteine and the closing phenylalanine or tryptophan. Each record gives: V gene, J gene, D gene, CDR3 length, clone size, CDR3 DNA, CDR3 protein. The D gene is left open where the match is weak. Clone size is stated in some rows and not others, as once, few, many or a class when expanded.

>TRBV7-9|TRBJ2-1|TRBD2|17|NA
TGTGCCAGCAGCTTACCTGGACTAGCCCGGGGTTTGAATGAGCAGTTCTTC
CASSLPGLARGLNEQFF
>TRBV18|TRBJ2-1|TRBD2|15|many
TGTGCCAGCTCACGAGGACTAGCAGGATACAATGAGCAGTTCTTC
CASSRGLAGYNEQFF
>TRBV15|TRBJ2-7|NA|13|NA
TGTGCCACCAGCAGAGATATCGGCTACGAGCAGTACTTC
CATSRDIGYEQYF
>TRBV5-5|TRBJ2-3|TRBD2|17|few
TGTGCCAGCAGCCGAGGGGCGGGAGGGCCTGGCTTGGATACGCAGTATTTT
CASSRGAGGPGLDTQYF
>TRBV5-1|TRBJ2-7|NA|14|few
TGCGCCAGCAGCTTGGAACCGACTTCCTACGAGCAGTACTTC
CASSLEPTSYEQYF
>TRBV7-2|TRBJ2-2|TRBD2|16|few
TGTGCCAGCAGCTTCGATGGCGGGAGGGTTGCCGGGGAGCTGTTTTTT
CASSFDGGRVAGELFF
>TRBV6-2/TRBV6-3|TRBJ1-2|NA|14|NA
TGTGCCAGCAGTACCCCCCGCCTACTCTATGGCTACACCTTC
CASSTPRLLYGYTF
>TRBV6-1|TRBJ1-5|TRBD1|13|NA
TGTGCCAGCAGTCGGGACAGGCTTTGGCCCCAGCATTTT
CASSRDRLWPQHF
>TRBV5-1|TRBJ2-1|TRBD2|18|NA
TGCGCCCGCAGCTTGGGTAGCGGGAGGATTCGGGGAAACAATGAGCAGTTCTTC
CARSLGSGRIRGNNEQFF
>TRBV12-3/TRBV12-4|TRBJ1-5|NA|13|few
TGTGCCAGCAGTTTAAAGGGTCCTCAGCCCCAGCATTTT
CASSLKGPQPQHF
>TRBV3-1|TRBJ2-1|TRBD2|13|few
TGTGCCAGGACTAGCGTATCCTACAATGAGCAGTTCTTC
CARTSVSYNEQFF
>TRBV18|TRBJ1-5|NA|12|few
TGTGCCAGCACAGACGGCAATCAGCCCCAGCATTTT
CASTDGNQPQHF
>TRBV7-9|TRBJ2-1|TRBD2|17|NA
TGTGCCAGCAGCTTAGCCCCTAGCGGGAGCCCCCAGAATGAGCAGTTCTTC
CASSLAPSGSPQNEQFF
>TRBV19|TRBJ2-3|NA|14|few
TGTGCCAGTAGTACCAGACAGTTTACAGATACGCAGTATTTT
CASSTRQFTDTQYF
>TRBV28|TRBJ2-3|NA|14|few
TGTGCCAGCAGTTTATCCGTGGGCACAGATACGCAGTATTTT
CASSLSVGTDTQYF
>TRBV12-3/TRBV12-4|TRBJ2-7|TRBD1|15|many
TGTGCCAGCAGTTCCCCTGACAGGGGTCTAAAGGAGCAGTACTTC
CASSSPDRGLKEQYF
>TRBV20-1|TRBJ2-7|NA|13|many
TGCAGTGCTGCCCCCGGGACTCGGAAGGAGCAGTACTTC
CSAAPGTRKEQYF
>TRBV5-1|TRBJ2-7|TRBD2|15|NA
TGCGCCAGCAGCTTGGATGGGTCACCGGGGGGCGAGCAGTACTTC
CASSLDGSPGGEQYF
>TRBV10-3|TRBJ2-1|NA|13|NA
TGTGCCAGTACCCCTCGACAGGCCAATGAGCAGTTCTTC
CASTPRQANEQFF
>TRBV5-1|TRBJ2-1|TRBD2|14|NA
TGCGCCAGCTGGAACAGCGGGGGTTACAATGAGCAGTTCTTC
CASWNSGGYNEQFF